This T cell receptor beta chain originates from a study of T cell changes during pregnancy in multiple sclerosis. The CDR3 sequence is 15 residues long. J was trimmed by 1 base and V by 0 bases; bases with no gene match: 0. The germline V gene has CDR1 MNHEY and CDR2 SVGAGI. Sequenced by immunoSEQ multiplex PCR; TCRdb stores in-frame clones only, minus some. The table lists about 47,000 clones, around 92% of them singletons, with roughly 0.98% in the top ten. V and J are TRBV6-5 and TRBJ1-1; 9 bases align to TRBD1. Sequencing used peripheral blood, obtained after pregnancy. This TCR was sampled from a female donor with multiple sclerosis, enrolled in a pregnancy study. As DNA, the CDR3 is TGTGCCAGCAGTTACTCGGGACAGGGGAACACTGAAGCTTTCTTT. This codes for CASSYSGQGNTEAFF.